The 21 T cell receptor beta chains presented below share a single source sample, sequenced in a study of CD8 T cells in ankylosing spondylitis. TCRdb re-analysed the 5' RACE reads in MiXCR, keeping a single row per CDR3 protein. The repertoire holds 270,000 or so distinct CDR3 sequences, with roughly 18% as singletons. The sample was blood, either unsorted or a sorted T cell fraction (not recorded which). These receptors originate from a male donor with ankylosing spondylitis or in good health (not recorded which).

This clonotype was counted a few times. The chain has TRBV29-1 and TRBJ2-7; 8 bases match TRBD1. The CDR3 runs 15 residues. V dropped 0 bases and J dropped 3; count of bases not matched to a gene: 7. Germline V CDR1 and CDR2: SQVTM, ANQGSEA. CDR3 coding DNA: TGCAGCGTTGAAGATGAAGGACAGGGTGTCTACGAGCAGTACTTC. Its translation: CSVEDEGQGVYEQYF.

CDR3 bases: TGCGCCAGCAGCCTATCGCGCAGGACTGAAGCTTTCTTT. Translating it yields CASSLSRRTEAFF. The J gene is TRBJ1-1, the V gene TRBV4-3; unclear D gene. Between the trimmed V and J ends, which lost 4 bases and 5 bases, there was a span of 11 bases. Germline V gene sequence: CDR1 LGHNA, CDR2 YSLEER. The CDR3 extends over 13 amino acids.

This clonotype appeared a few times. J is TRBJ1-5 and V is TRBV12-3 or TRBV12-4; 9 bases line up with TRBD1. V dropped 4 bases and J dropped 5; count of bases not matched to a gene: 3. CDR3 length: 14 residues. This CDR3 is CASSWGQGDQPQHF. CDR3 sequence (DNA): TGTGCCAGCAGTTGGGGACAGGGCGATCAGCCCCAGCATTTT.

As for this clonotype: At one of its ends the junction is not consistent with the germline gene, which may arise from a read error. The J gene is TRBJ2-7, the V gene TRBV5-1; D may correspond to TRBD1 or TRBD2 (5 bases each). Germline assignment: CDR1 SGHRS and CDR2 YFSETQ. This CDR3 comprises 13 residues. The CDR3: CARSLRGTYEQYF. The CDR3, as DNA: TGCGCCAGGAGCTTGAGGGGTACCTACGAGCAGTACTTC.

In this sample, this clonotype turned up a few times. CDR3 DNA sequence: TGTGCCAGCAGTTACTCGGTTGGGGGACAGGACCAAGAGACCCAGTACTTC. Its protein product is CASSYSVGGQDQETQYF. J is TRBJ2-5 and V is TRBV6-2 or TRBV6-3, with 8 nucleotides matching TRBD1. The junction had 6 bases not matched to a gene; V was cut back by 0 bases and J by 0 bases. There are 17 residues in the CDR3. Germline CDR1 and CDR2: MNHEY and SVGEGT.

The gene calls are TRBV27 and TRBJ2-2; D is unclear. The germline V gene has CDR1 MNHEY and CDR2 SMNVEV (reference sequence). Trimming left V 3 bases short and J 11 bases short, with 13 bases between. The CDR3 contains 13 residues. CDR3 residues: CASSLSGPGELFF. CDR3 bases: TGTGCCAGCAGTTTGTCAGGCCCAGGAGAGCTGTTTTTT.

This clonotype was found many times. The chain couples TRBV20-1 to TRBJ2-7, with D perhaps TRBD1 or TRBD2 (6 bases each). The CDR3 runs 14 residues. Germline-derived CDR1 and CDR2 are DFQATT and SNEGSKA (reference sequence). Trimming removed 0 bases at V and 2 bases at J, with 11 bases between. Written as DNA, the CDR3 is TGCAGTGCTAGAGATCCCGGGGGCACCTACGAGCAGTACTTC. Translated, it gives CSARDPGGTYEQYF.

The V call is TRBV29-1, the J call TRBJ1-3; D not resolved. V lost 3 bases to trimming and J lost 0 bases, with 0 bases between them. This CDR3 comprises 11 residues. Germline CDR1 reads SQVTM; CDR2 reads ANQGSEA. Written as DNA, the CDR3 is TGCAGCGTTGACTCTGGAAACACCATATATTTT. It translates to CSVDSGNTIYF.

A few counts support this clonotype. The CDR3 DNA reads TGTGCCAGCAGCCAAGTGACGGGACAGGGGGTTAGAGATACGCAGTATTTT. It yields the protein CASSQVTGQGVRDTQYF. The chain is built from TRBV14 and TRBJ2-3, with 11 positions matching TRBD1. Trimming cost V 1 base and J 5 bases; bases outside gene matches: 8. The CDR3 length is 17 residues. The germline CDR1 and CDR2 sequences are SGHDN and FVKESK.

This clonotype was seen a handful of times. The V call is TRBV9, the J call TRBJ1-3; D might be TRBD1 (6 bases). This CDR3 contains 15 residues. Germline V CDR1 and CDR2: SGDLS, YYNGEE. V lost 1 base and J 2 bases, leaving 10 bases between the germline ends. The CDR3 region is CASSVRGATGNTIYF. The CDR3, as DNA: TGTGCCAGCAGCGTAAGGGGGGCGACTGGAAACACCATATATTTT.

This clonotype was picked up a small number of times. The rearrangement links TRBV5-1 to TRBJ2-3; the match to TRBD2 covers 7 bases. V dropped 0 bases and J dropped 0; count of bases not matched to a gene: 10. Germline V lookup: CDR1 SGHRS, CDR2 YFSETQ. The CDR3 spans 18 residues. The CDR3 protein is CASSLVRSGGGSTDTQYF. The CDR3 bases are TGCGCCAGCAGCTTGGTTCGTTCTGGCGGGGGAAGCACAGATACGCAGTATTTT. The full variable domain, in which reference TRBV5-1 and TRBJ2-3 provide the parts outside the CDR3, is KAGVTQTPRYLIKTRGQQVTLSCSPISGHRSVSWYQQTPGQGLQFLFEYFSETQRNKGNFPGRFSGRQFSNSRSEMNVSTLELGDSALYLCASSLVRSGGGSTDTQYFGPGTRLTVL.

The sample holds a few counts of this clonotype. The chain's CDR3 is CASSSELGVSSYEQYF. As DNA, the CDR3 is TGTGCCAGCAGCTCAGAATTAGGGGTAAGCTCCTACGAGCAGTACTTC. The genes are TRBV7-2 and TRBJ2-7; tentative D call: TRBD1 (5 bases). V lost 4 bases and J lost 0, with 16 bases in between. The CDR3 has 16 amino acids. CDR1 is SGHTA, CDR2 FQGNSA, per germline.

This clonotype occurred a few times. The DNA of the CDR3 is TGCAGTGCTAGAGATCAGTGGGGCGGGGGCTACACCTTC. Translating it yields CSARDQWGGGYTF. The J gene is TRBJ1-2, the V gene TRBV20-1; a possible D gene is TRBD1 (5 bases). This CDR3 is 13 amino acids long. The germline gives CDR1 DFQATT, CDR2 SNEGSKA (reference sequence). V was trimmed by 0 bases and J by 8 bases, leaving 13 bases between them.

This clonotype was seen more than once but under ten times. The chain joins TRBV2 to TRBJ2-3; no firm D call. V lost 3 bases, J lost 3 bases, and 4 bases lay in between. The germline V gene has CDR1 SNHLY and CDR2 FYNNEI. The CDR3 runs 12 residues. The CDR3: CASSDSTDTQYF. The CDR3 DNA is TGTGCCAGCAGTGACAGTACAGATACGCAGTATTTT.

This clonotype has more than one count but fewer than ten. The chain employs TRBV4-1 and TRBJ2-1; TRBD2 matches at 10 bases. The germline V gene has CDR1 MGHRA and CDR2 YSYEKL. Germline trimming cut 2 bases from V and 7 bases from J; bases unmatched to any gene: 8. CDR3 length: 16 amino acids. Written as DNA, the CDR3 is TGCGCCAGCAGCCAACAAAGCGGGAGGGCTTGGAATGAGCAGTTCTTC. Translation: CASSQQSGRAWNEQFF.

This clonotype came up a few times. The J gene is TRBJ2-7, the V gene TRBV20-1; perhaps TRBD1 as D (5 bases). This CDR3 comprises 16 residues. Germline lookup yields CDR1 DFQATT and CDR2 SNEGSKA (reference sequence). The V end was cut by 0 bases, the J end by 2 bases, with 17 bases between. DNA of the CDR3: TGCAGTGCTAGAGAAGGAGCCCCGACAGTCACCTACGAGCAGTACTTC. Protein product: CSAREGAPTVTYEQYF.

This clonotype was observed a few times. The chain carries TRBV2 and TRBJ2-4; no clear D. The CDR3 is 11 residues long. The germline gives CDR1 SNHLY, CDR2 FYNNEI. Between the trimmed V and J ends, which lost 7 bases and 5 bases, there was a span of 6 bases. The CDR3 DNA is TGTGCCAGCAACTCCCAAAACATTCAGTACTTC. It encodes CASNSQNIQYF.

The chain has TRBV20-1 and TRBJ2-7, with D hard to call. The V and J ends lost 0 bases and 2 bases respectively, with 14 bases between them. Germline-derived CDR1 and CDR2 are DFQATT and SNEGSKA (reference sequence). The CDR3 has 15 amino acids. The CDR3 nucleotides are TGCAGTGCTAGAGATCTAGTCAAGGGAACCTACGAGCAGTACTTC. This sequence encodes CSARDLVKGTYEQYF.

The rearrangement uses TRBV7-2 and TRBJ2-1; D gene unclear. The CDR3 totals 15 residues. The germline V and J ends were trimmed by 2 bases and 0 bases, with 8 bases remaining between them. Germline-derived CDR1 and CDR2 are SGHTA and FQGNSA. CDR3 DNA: TGTGCCAGCAGCTTATTGACGAGCTCCTACAATGAGCAGTTCTTC. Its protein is CASSLLTSSYNEQFF.

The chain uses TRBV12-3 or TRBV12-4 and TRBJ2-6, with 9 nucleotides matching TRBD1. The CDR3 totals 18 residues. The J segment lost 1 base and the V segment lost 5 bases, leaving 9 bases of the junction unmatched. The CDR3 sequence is CASSPRDRVSSGANVLTF. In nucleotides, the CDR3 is TGTGCCAGCAGTCCCCGGGACAGGGTCTCATCTGGGGCCAACGTCCTGACTTTC.

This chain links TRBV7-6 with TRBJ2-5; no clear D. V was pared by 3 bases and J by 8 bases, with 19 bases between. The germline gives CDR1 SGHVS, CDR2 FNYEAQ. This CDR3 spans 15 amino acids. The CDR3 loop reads CASSFDGDPSRTQYF. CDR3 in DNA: TGTGCCAGCAGCTTTGACGGAGACCCAAGTAGAACCCAGTACTTC.